This entry describes one TCR beta chain. Its antigen is unidentified. The CDR3 end lies 3 residues beyond the end of the read and is filled in from the germline J gene. Other DNA variants within this sample encode the same CDR3. The record originates from a study of T cell clonality in common variable immunodeficiency. Study outcomes and limitations: The cause of increased CVID clonality remains unclear without subpopulation sequencing. Shared TCRbeta clones were fewer between CVID subjects than controls. Reportedly, TCR beta sequences from common variable immunodeficiency showed fewer deletions and N-nucleotide insertions. CVID subjects had higher TCRbeta clonality than healthy controls, most marked in about a third.

The table came from immunoSEQ multiplex PCR; TCRdb's copy has only in-frame clones and leaves some out. This repertoire lists about 34,000 clones without singletons; 25% to 30% sits in the top ten. Patients had low serum IgG, IgA and/or IgM and specific antibody deficiency. Trimming stripped 1 base from V and 2 bases from J, with 8 bases between. CDR1 and CDR2 (germline): SEHNR, FQNEAQ (reference sequence). The CDR3 loop spans 14 amino acids. V usage is TRBV7-9 and J usage is TRBJ1-1; D gene unclear. The source is a human donor with common variable immunodeficiency. The sequencing input was peripheral blood mononuclear cells. The DNA read from the CDR3 is TGTGCCAGCAGCTTAGACAGACTAAACACTGAA. Translation gives CASSLDRLNTE. The whole CDR3 region reads CASSLDRLNTEAFF.